This T cell receptor (beta chain) was recorded in a study of shared clonotypes between healthy human individuals. Regarding this clone: Its antigen is currently unknown.

Methods used by the authors: There were no quality scores in the junction-only immunoSEQ sequences, so filtering differed. The assay was immunoSEQ multiplex PCR, and TCRdb's table has in-frame clones only and misses some. The D gene and trimming were derived from the DNA, and the V and J assignments and clone size from that table. Seen here are roughly 1,000,000 clones, 75% to 80% observed once, and the top ten hold 0.6% to 0.7%. Study outcomes and limitations: Among donors, sharing of clonotypes was expected to be affected by sequencing depth. It was observed that about 5% of naive CD4 clonotypes were shared across a few donors.

The germline gives CDR1 MDHEN, CDR2 SYDVKM. The CDR3 sequence is 17 residues long. Losses at the gene ends were 7 bases for V and 3 bases for J; bases not matched to a gene: 13. Sequencing was done on a sample of memory CD4+ T cells from PBMCs. Stated subset: CD45RA-negative fraction. The sequence derives from a man between 18 and 35 years old in good health. Some clones in this sample may be carry-over from other donors' samples. The V call is TRBV28, the J call TRBJ1-1, with 11 nucleotides matching TRBD1. The CDR3 here is CASNPRGQGARDTEAFF. DNA for the CDR3: TGTGCCAGCAACCCGAGAGGACAGGGGGCGCGGGACACTGAAGCTTTCTTT.